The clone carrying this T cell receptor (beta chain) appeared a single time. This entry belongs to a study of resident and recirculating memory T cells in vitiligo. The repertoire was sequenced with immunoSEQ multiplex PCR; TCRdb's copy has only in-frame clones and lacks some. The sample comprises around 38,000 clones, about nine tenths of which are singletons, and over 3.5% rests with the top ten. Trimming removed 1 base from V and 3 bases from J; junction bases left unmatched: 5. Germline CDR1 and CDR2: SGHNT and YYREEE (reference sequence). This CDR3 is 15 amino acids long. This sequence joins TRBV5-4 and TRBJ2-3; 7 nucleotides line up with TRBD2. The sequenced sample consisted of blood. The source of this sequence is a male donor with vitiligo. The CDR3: CASSLRGGLTDTQYF. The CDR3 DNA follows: TGTGCCAGCAGCTTGCGCGGGGGACTGACAGATACGCAGTATTTT.